Listed here are 15 T cell receptor beta chains from one sample, sequenced in a study of radiotherapy plus CTLA-4 blockade in lung cancer. Generated by immunoSEQ multiplex PCR, the TCRdb table keeps only in-frame clones and is missing some. This sample has 95,000 to 150,000 clones, with more than 80% found just once. The source was peripheral blood, collected from a patient treated with radiotherapy plus ipilimumab. These receptors were collected from a human donor with non-small cell lung cancer that progressed on radiotherapy plus ipilimumab.

V gene TRBV19 combines with J gene TRBJ2-1; 8 nucleotides line up with TRBD2. Looked up from germline, CDR1 is LNHDA and CDR2 is SQIVND (reference sequence). Trimming removed 6 bases from V and 4 bases from J; junction bases left unmatched: 5. The CDR3 runs to 14 residues. Written as DNA, the CDR3 is TGTGCCAGTAGCAGACTAGCGCGGTACAATGAGCAGTTCTTC. It specifies CASSRLARYNEQFF. The full variable domain, rest sourced from reference TRBV19 and TRBJ2-1, is DGGITQSPKYLFRKEGQNVTLSCEQNLNHDAMYWYRQDPGQGLRLIYYSQIVNDFQKGDIAEGYSVSREKKESFPLTVTSAQKNPTAFYLCASSRLARYNEQFFGPGTRLTVL.

V gene TRBV5-1 combines with J gene TRBJ2-7; no definite D call. The V end was cut by 0 bases, the J end by 3 bases, with 7 bases between. CDR3 length: 13 amino acids. Looked up from germline, CDR1 is SGHRS and CDR2 is YFSETQ. CDR3 loop: CASSLGRLYEQYF. CDR3 nucleotides: TGCGCCAGCAGCTTGGGCCGGCTCTACGAGCAGTACTTC.

V usage is TRBV11-2 and J usage is TRBJ1-1, with D unclear. V dropped 5 bases and J dropped 10 bases, with 11 bases sitting between them. CDR1 is SGHAT, CDR2 FQNNGV, per germline. The CDR3 spans 11 residues. The CDR3, as DNA: TGTGCCAGCAGCCCCCAGAGGCGAGCTTTCTTT. Protein sequence: CASSPQRRAFF. Supplemented by reference TRBV11-2 and TRBJ1-1, the full variable domain reads EAGVAQSPRYKIIEKRQSVAFWCNPISGHATLYWYQQILGQGPKLLIQFQNNGVVDDSQLPKDRFSAERLKGVDSTLKIQPAKLEDSAVYLCASSPQRRAFFGQGTRLTVV.

The CDR3 is CASSQGAGGYTF. CDR3 nucleotide sequence: TGTGCCAGCAGTCAGGGTGCCGGTGGCTACACCTTC. The chain carries TRBV6-5 and TRBJ1-2; the D gene is possibly TRBD1 (5 bases). This CDR3 contains 12 residues. Trimming stripped 5 bases from V and 7 bases from J, with 11 bases between. The germline V gene has CDR1 MNHEY and CDR2 SVGAGI.

The chain recombines TRBV18 with TRBJ2-5; a weak D match, TRBD1 (6 bases). In germline, CDR1 is KGHSH, CDR2 LQKENI. The V gene lost 2 bases and the J gene lost 1 base, with 11 bases spanning the gap. This CDR3 is built from 15 residues. CDR3 DNA sequence: TGTGCCAGCTCACCAATTCAGGGGTCCCAAGAGACCCAGTACTTC. This gives the protein CASSPIQGSQETQYF.

The chain joins TRBV7-8 to TRBJ1-4; D may be TRBD1 (5 bases). This CDR3 comprises 14 residues. Trimming pared 3 bases from V and 1 base from J, leaving 6 bases between. Per the germline V gene, CDR1 is SGHVS and CDR2 is FQNEAQ. CDR3 sequence: CASSFGGTNEKLFF. The DNA of the CDR3 is TGTGCCAGCAGCTTTGGGGGAACTAATGAAAAACTGTTTTTT. The whole variable domain, filled in from reference TRBV7-8 and TRBJ1-4, reads GAGVSQSPRYKVAKRGQDVALRCDPISGHVSLFWYQQALGQGPEFLTYFQNEAQLDKSGLPSDRFFAERPEGSVSTLKIQRTQQEDSAVYLCASSFGGTNEKLFFGSGTQLSVL.

The chain carries TRBV30 and TRBJ2-3; 9 nucleotides line up with TRBD2. This CDR3 spans 19 amino acids. J was trimmed by 5 bases and V by 0 bases; bases with no gene match: 18. Germline lookup yields CDR1 GTSNPN and CDR2 SVGIG (reference sequence). The DNA of the CDR3 is TGTGCCTGGAGTGTAGGCCTCCAGAGGGGCGGGAGGGCCCTAGATACGCAGTATTTT. Protein: CAWSVGLQRGGRALDTQYF. The entire variable domain, with the rest obtained from reference TRBV30 and TRBJ2-3, is as follows: SQTIHQWPATLVQPVGSPLSLECTVEGTSNPNLYWYRQAAGRGLQLLFYSVGIGQISSEVPQNLSASRPQDRQFILSSKKLLLSDSGFYLCAWSVGLQRGGRALDTQYFGPGTRLTVL.

This clone appeared a single time. The genes are TRBV27 and TRBJ2-1; D is uncertain. Trimming removed 2 bases from V and 7 bases from J, with 9 bases in between. Germline CDR1 is MNHEY and CDR2 is SMNVEV (reference sequence). This CDR3 comprises 13 residues. The CDR3 sequence is CASSLLGLNEQFF. DNA for the CDR3: TGTGCCAGCAGTTTACTCGGGCTGAATGAGCAGTTCTTC.

The V call is TRBV2, the J call TRBJ2-4; maybe TRBD2 (5 bases). Germline CDR1 is SNHLY and CDR2 is FYNNEI. Trimming left V 0 bases short and J 8 bases short, with 14 bases between. The CDR3 contains 15 residues. Here the CDR3 DNA reads TGTGCCAGCAGTGAAGCGCTACCAGTAGCGTACATTCAGTACTTC. Protein product: CASSEALPVAYIQYF.

This chain connects TRBV19 to TRBJ2-2, with D perhaps TRBD1 (6 bases). The germline gives CDR1 LNHDA, CDR2 SQIVND (reference sequence). The length of the CDR3 is 14 residues. The V end was cut by 6 bases, the J end by 6 bases, with 14 bases between. For the CDR3, the DNA is TGTGCCAGTAGCCTGGCAGGGGTAGCCGGGGAGCTGTTTTTT. Translated: CASSLAGVAGELFF.

The J gene is TRBJ2-7, the V gene TRBV18, with 13 nucleotides matching TRBD2. In germline, CDR1 is KGHSH, CDR2 LQKENI. CDR3 length: 15 residues. V dropped 3 bases and J dropped 4; count of bases not matched to a gene: 3. CDR3 protein: CASSPGTSGIYEQYF. The DNA of the CDR3 is TGTGCCAGCTCACCGGGGACTAGCGGGATTTACGAGCAGTACTTC. The full variable domain, with the rest looked up from reference TRBV18 and TRBJ2-7, is NAGVMQNPRHLVRRRGQEARLRCSPMKGHSHVYWYRQLPEEGLKFMVYLQKENIIDESGMPKERFSAEFPKEGPSILRIQQVVRGDSAAYFCASSPGTSGIYEQYFGPGTRLTVT.

The chain recombines TRBV14 with TRBJ2-1; D gene ambiguous. Germline V CDR1 and CDR2: SGHDN, FVKESK. V was trimmed by 3 bases and J by 0 bases, leaving 9 bases between them. The CDR3 runs to 15 residues. This CDR3 reads CASSHPSSSYNEQFF. CDR3 DNA: TGTGCCAGCAGCCACCCCAGTAGCTCCTACAATGAGCAGTTCTTC.

V usage is TRBV29-1 and J usage is TRBJ1-1, with 8 bases identical to TRBD1. The J segment lost 1 base and the V segment lost 6 bases, leaving 4 bases of the junction unmatched. Germline V gives CDR1 SQVTM, CDR2 ANQGSEA. There are 13 residues in the CDR3. This chain's CDR3 is CSVGQGTNTEAFF. For the CDR3, the DNA is TGCAGCGTAGGACAGGGTACGAACACTGAAGCTTTCTTT.

This chain uses TRBV29-1 with TRBJ1-5, with a weak D call TRBD1 (5 bases). The V gene lost 4 bases and the J gene lost 2 bases, with 6 bases spanning the gap. Germline values: CDR1 SQVTM, CDR2 ANQGSEA. This CDR3 has 12 residues. The CDR3 here is CSVGGGNQPQHF. DNA of the CDR3: TGCAGCGTTGGGGGCGGCAATCAGCCCCAGCATTTT.

CDR3 loop: CASSSNPSSSEQYF. CDR3 DNA: TGTGCCAGCAGTTCGAATCCTAGCAGCTCCGAGCAGTACTTC. The chain uses TRBV7-8 and TRBJ2-7; TRBD2 is a possible D gene (5 bases). Trimming cost V 6 bases and J 6 bases, with 18 bases left between them. CDR1 and CDR2 from the germline V gene are SGHVS and FQNEAQ. CDR3 length: 14 amino acids. Supplemented by reference TRBV7-8 and TRBJ2-7, the full variable domain reads GAGVSQSPRYKVAKRGQDVALRCDPISGHVSLFWYQQALGQGPEFLTYFQNEAQLDKSGLPSDRFFAERPEGSVSTLKIQRTQQEDSAVYLCASSSNPSSSEQYFGPGTRLTVT.